These T cell receptor beta chains were read from a single sample in a study of cytomegalovirus exposure and HLA in healthy donors. TCRdb's copy holds only in-frame clones and misses some; the assay was immunoSEQ multiplex PCR. In the table there are approximately 150,000 clones, 75% to 90% of which are singletons. Sequencing was performed on PBMCs. These receptors all stem from a man aged 25 to 40 in good health and CMV-seronegative. Each CDR3 is given with its conserved first and last residue.

length	V	J	CDR3
18	TRBV5-1	TRBJ2-6	CASSLAGQGTAGANVLTF
13	TRBV25-1	TRBJ1-6	CASRGPSGSPLHF
11	TRBV7-9	TRBJ2-7	CATRTGYEQYF
17	TRBV19	TRBJ2-1	CASSNPLTGSRYNEQFF
15	TRBV7-8	TRBJ2-7	CASSPRLAGSVEQYF
15	TRBV7-8	TRBJ2-2	CASSLVSGNTGELFF
12	TRBV30	TRBJ1-1	CAWETGDEGAFF
14	TRBV29-1	TRBJ2-7	CSVEASGRTYEQYF
15	TRBV4-1	TRBJ2-1	CASIDPQRGGNEQFF
15	TRBV28	TRBJ2-7	CASSLSGTGDYEQYF
16	TRBV30	TRBJ1-2	CAWSVPAGGQEDGYTF
14	TRBV5-1	TRBJ2-3	CASSSGLATDTQYF
17	TRBV28	TRBJ1-1	CASSLVGTGDPRTEAFF
14	TRBV6-5	TRBJ2-7	CASSAQGTPGEQYF
14	TRBV28	TRBJ1-5	CASIFGGVNQPQHF
13	TRBV5-4	TRBJ2-5	CASSPLPKETQYF
14	TRBV7-2	TRBJ1-1	CASSLVVVGTEAFF
13	TRBV19	TRBJ1-1	CASSIGGLAEAFF
11	TRBV29-1	TRBJ1-2	CSVEGANGYTF
19	TRBV7-2	TRBJ2-7	CASSRTSGTGSSNSYEQYF
15	TRBV5-4	TRBJ1-1	CASSPMGLKNTEAFF
17	TRBV5-1	TRBJ2-7	CASSRTGGASRDDEQYF
13	TRBV5-1	TRBJ2-7	CASRQAGQYEQYF
18	TRBV5-1	TRBJ2-5	CASSLSGLAGRFQETQYF
15	TRBV5-4	TRBJ2-3	CASSSSGGSTDTQYF
17	TRBV30	TRBJ2-1	CAWSDPVGRLSYNEQFF
15	TRBV30	TRBJ1-3	CAWRKDSFRRNTIYF
11	TRBV20-1	TRBJ1-5	CSATQNQPQHF
14	TRBV11-2	TRBJ1-1	CASSFLGWNTEAFF
15	TRBV11-2	TRBJ2-7	CASSFQDRGIYEQYF
13	TRBV19	TRBJ2-5	CASSIGGLETQYF
17	TRBV18	TRBJ2-2	CASSPMAQGASTGELFF
14	TRBV19	TRBJ1-1	CASSLTGGRTEAFF
14	TRBV10-3	TRBJ1-2	CAISESRANYGYTF
14	TRBV14	TRBJ1-2	CASSQHAGTDGYTF
14	TRBV19	TRBJ1-4	CASRGGENNEKLFF
17	TRBV28	TRBJ1-5	CASPRTGGPYSNQPQHF
16	TRBV29-1	TRBJ2-1	CSVGDERESSYNEQFF
16	TRBV5-4	TRBJ1-2	CASSPFATGGGYGYTF
13	TRBV2	TRBJ1-1	CASSEWRVGEAFF
15	TRBV11-2	TRBJ2-2	CASSPRTGDLGELFF
16	TRBV9	TRBJ2-3	CASSVVDGPEGDTQYF
14	TRBV7-2	TRBJ2-2	CASSFGQGAWELFF
13	TRBV10-1	TRBJ2-5	CASRRSPEETQYF
16	TRBV2	TRBJ2-4	CASSWGLAGAENIRYF
15	TRBV6-1	TRBJ2-2	CASSRGQGVSGELFF
15	TRBV18	TRBJ2-7	CASSPKGGGTYEQYF
14	TRBV7-2	TRBJ2-1	CASSLDLAGGPQFF